This T cell receptor (beta chain) was recovered during a study of blood T cell repertoires in COVID-19. The table came from immunoSEQ multiplex PCR; TCRdb's copy has only in-frame clones and leaves some out. The table shows 150,000 or so clones, with 85% to 95% occurring only once. The CDR3 loop spans 15 amino acids. The V gene's germline CDR1 is SGHTA and CDR2 FQGNSA. With V trimmed by 4 bases and J by 4 bases, 6 bases remained unmatched. This clonotype was sampled from a woman between 50 and 59 years old with acute or convalescent COVID-19. The chain couples TRBV7-2 to TRBJ1-5; TRBD1 matches 8 bases. Sequencing was carried out using peripheral blood. CDR3 amino acids: CASSYKTGDNQPQHF. The CDR3 region has the DNA TGTGCCAGCAGCTATAAGACAGGGGATAATCAGCCCCAGCATTTT.